What follows are 11 T cell receptor beta chains derived from one specimen sequenced in a study of blood T cells in healthy people across ages. Then a second PCR, running roughly 7 to 11 cycles, was carried out with a sample-barcoded 5' primer and a J-beta primer mix. Each CDR3 protein is one row after TCRdb ran MiXCR on the 5' RACE reads. The sample holds 650,000 to 700,000 distinct CDR3 sequences, around 52% seen once. Material: blood. These receptors originate from a woman of 80 years or more in good health.

The V and J genes are TRBV27 and TRBJ2-5, with TRBD2 matching over 7 bases. Germline V gives CDR1 MNHEY, CDR2 SMNVEV (reference sequence). CDR3 size: 12 residues. J was trimmed by 4 bases and V by 8 bases; bases with no gene match: 4. The CDR3: CASGAGRETQYF. The CDR3 region has the DNA TGTGCCAGCGGAGCGGGGCGAGAGACCCAGTACTTC.

V is TRBV29-1 and J is TRBJ2-7; tentatively, D is TRBD2 (6 bases). This CDR3 spans 14 amino acids. From germline, CDR1 is SQVTM and CDR2 ANQGSEA. Trimming removed 4 bases at V and 3 bases at J, with 16 bases between. In DNA form, the CDR3 reads TGCAGCGTTGGACCGGACCACGGGGGCTACGAGCAGTACTTC. This encodes CSVGPDHGGYEQYF.

Points on this clonotype: A much more abundant neighbour one base away suggests this may be a read error. The chain employs TRBV7-8 and TRBJ2-3; TRBD2 matches at 8 bases. Germline CDR1 and CDR2: SGHVS and FQNEAQ. The CDR3 spans 15 residues. The CDR3 spells CASSPLGLDTGTQYF. In DNA form, the CDR3 reads TGTGCCAGCAGCCCCCTGGGACTAGATACAGGTACGCAGTATTTT.

The rearrangement uses TRBV6-5 and TRBJ2-1; tentative D call: TRBD1 (6 bases). This CDR3 region has 15 residues. V dropped 6 bases and J dropped 4 bases, with 16 bases sitting between them. CDR1 and CDR2 (germline): MNHEY, SVGAGI. CDR3 DNA: TGTGCCAGCAGATTGACAGGCGCCTCTTACAATGAGCAGTTCTTC. Its protein is CASRLTGASYNEQFF.

This clonotype was detected many times. The chain is built from TRBV27 and TRBJ2-1, with D possibly matching TRBD1 (5 bases). The CDR3 contains 13 residues. Germline assignment: CDR1 MNHEY and CDR2 SMNVEV (reference sequence). Trimming took 9 bases from V and 10 from J, leaving 19 bases between them. The CDR3 loop reads CASGVRTPGEQFF. For the CDR3, the DNA is TGTGCCAGTGGGGTTAGGACCCCAGGGGAGCAGTTCTTC.

The table lists this clonotype with many counts. The J gene is TRBJ2-5, the V gene TRBV21-1; TRBD1 is the table's D call and was not checked against the DNA. TRBV21-1 is marked as a pseudogene. The CDR3 covers 16 residues. The CDR3 protein is CASGTLGDIKQETQYF. The DNA for the CDR3 is TGTGCCAGCGGGACCTTGGGAGACATTAAGCAAGAGACCCAGTACTTC.

Notes on this clonotype: A much larger clone sits a single nucleotide away, making a read error possible. The chain employs TRBV28 and TRBJ2-3; TRBD1 matches at 11 bases. The trim removed 11 bases at V and 4 bases at J, leaving 11 bases unmatched. CDR1 is MDHEN and CDR2 is SYDVKM in the germline V gene. The CDR3 spans 15 residues. CDR3 protein: CAGNVRTGGADTQYF. In nucleotides, the CDR3 is TGTGCCGGCAACGTCCGGACAGGGGGCGCAGATACGCAGTATTTT.

This chain connects TRBV6-1 to TRBJ2-1, with 15 nucleotides matching TRBD2. CDR3 length: 15 amino acids. The V segment lost 6 bases and the J segment 6 bases; nucleotides outside the gene matches: 3. Per germline, CDR1 MNHNS and CDR2 SASEGT. CDR3: CASRGLAGGPNEQFF. The CDR3 nucleotides are TGTGCCAGCAGGGGACTAGCGGGGGGCCCCAATGAGCAGTTCTTC.

The chain links TRBV6-2 or TRBV6-3 to TRBJ2-1; D ambiguous. The CDR3 length is 13 residues. The germline V and J ends were trimmed by 11 bases and 4 bases, with 15 bases remaining between them. Per the germline V gene, CDR1 is MNHEY and CDR2 is SVGEGT. As DNA, the CDR3 is TGTGCCGGAGACCGCGGCGGATACAATGAGCAGTTCTTC. This gives the protein CAGDRGGYNEQFF.

The chain joins TRBV5-1 to TRBJ2-3; possibly TRBD1 or TRBD2 for D (5 bases each). Trimming took 4 bases from V and 6 from J, leaving 15 bases between them. The CDR3 has 14 residues. The germline CDR1 and CDR2 sequences are SGHRS and YFSETQ. CDR3 bases: TGCGCCAGCAGCCCCGGGGACCTTCGGGATACGCAGTATTTT. It encodes CASSPGDLRDTQYF.

This clonotype was seen only a few times. In nucleotides, the CDR3 is TGTGCCAGCCAGACCGGGACTAGCGGGGATACGCAGTATTTT. Translated: CASQTGTSGDTQYF. This rearrangement joins TRBV28 to TRBJ2-3, with 12 bases lining up with TRBD2. Germline CDR1 and CDR2: MDHEN and SYDVKM. Losses at the gene ends were 8 bases for V and 6 bases for J; bases not matched to a gene: 6. The CDR3 totals 14 residues.